The 10 T cell receptor beta chains presented below share a single source sample, sequenced in a study of blood T cell repertoires in COVID-19. The method was immunoSEQ multiplex PCR; TCRdb's version includes in-frame clones alone and lacks a portion of them. The sample shows some 270,000 clones, about nine tenths of them seen only once. Sequencing used peripheral blood. The receptor set was obtained from a man in his fifties or sixties with acute or convalescent COVID-19.

The chain couples TRBV9 to TRBJ1-4; 9 bases agree with TRBD1. Trimming at V came to 7 bases and at J to 5 bases, leaving 18 bases not matched to a gene. Germline loops: CDR1 SGDLS, CDR2 YYNGEE. This CDR3 has 18 amino acids. CDR3 region: CASGQTTGTGPKNEKLFF. The CDR3 bases are TGTGCCAGCGGGCAAACCACCGGGACAGGGCCCAAAAATGAAAAACTGTTTTTT.

V is TRBV5-5 and J is TRBJ1-2; 8 bases line up with TRBD1. The CDR3 loop spans 14 amino acids. The V segment lost 5 bases and the J segment 4 bases; nucleotides outside the gene matches: 7. CDR1 is SGHKS and CDR2 is YYEKEE in the germline V gene (reference sequence). The CDR3 sequence: CASRPTGGAYGYTF. The CDR3 region has the DNA TGTGCCAGCAGACCCACAGGGGGAGCCTATGGCTACACCTTC.

On this clone: This CDR3 is also generated by other DNA sequences in the sample. This chain joins TRBV3-1 (or the pseudogene TRBV3-2) and TRBJ1-2; unclear D gene. CDR1 and CDR2 (germline): LGHDT, YNNKEL (reference sequence). CDR3 length: 14 residues. Trimming cost V 1 base and J 3 bases, with 9 bases left between them. The CDR3 DNA reads as TGTGCCAGCAGCCAAGGGTATCGAGACTATGGCTACACCTTC. Protein sequence: CASSQGYRDYGYTF.

This chain's CDR3 is CASSYGTGVRNQPQHF. CDR3 coding DNA: TGTGCCAGCAGCTACGGGACAGGGGTTCGCAATCAGCCCCAGCATTTT. This chain connects TRBV5-6 to TRBJ1-5; 10 bases agree with TRBD1. There are 16 residues in the CDR3. Unmatched junction bases numbered 5, after V lost 3 bases and J lost 2 bases. Per the germline V gene, CDR1 is SGHDT and CDR2 is YYEEEE.

The gene calls are TRBV5-1 and TRBJ1-2; D gene unclear. Germline CDR1 is SGHRS and CDR2 is YFSETQ. The V end lost 0 bases, the J end lost 4 bases, and 7 bases lay between the germline ends. This CDR3 contains 13 residues. CDR3 region: CASSLDAAYGYTF. CDR3 bases: TGCGCCAGCAGCTTGGATGCGGCCTATGGCTACACCTTC.

This sequence joins TRBV7-2 and TRBJ2-7; 12 nucleotides agree with TRBD2. Looked up from germline, CDR1 is SGHTA and CDR2 is FQGNSA. J lost 1 base, V lost 6 bases, and 7 bases had no gene match. The CDR3 consists of 16 residues. In DNA, the CDR3 is TGTGCCAGCAGTCAGGGGGGGACTAGCGGGTCCTACGAGCAGTACTTC. As protein: CASSQGGTSGSYEQYF.

This chain connects TRBV7-6 to TRBJ1-5; 10 bases line up with TRBD1. CDR1 and CDR2 (germline): SGHVS, FNYEAQ. Unmatched junction bases numbered 7, after V lost 4 bases and J lost 7 bases. The CDR3 is 15 residues long. Here the CDR3 reads CASSSGTGDVQPQHF. DNA for the CDR3: TGTGCCAGCAGCTCCGGGACAGGGGACGTCCAGCCCCAGCATTTT.

V and J are TRBV3-1 (or the pseudogene TRBV3-2) and TRBJ1-1, with D perhaps matching TRBD1 (6 bases). CDR3 length: 13 residues. Per the germline V gene, CDR1 is LGHDT and CDR2 is YNNKEL (reference sequence). The V and J ends lost 3 bases and 6 bases respectively, with 11 bases between them. CDR3 nucleotide sequence: TGTGCCAGCAGCCAGAGGGAGGGGGCTGAAGCTTTCTTT. It is translated as CASSQREGAEAFF.

This clone was recorded a few times. V usage is TRBV3-1 (or the pseudogene TRBV3-2) and J usage is TRBJ1-1; D remains unclear. The germline V gene encodes CDR1 LGHDT and CDR2 YNNKEL (reference sequence). The CDR3 has 15 residues. V was shortened by 3 bases and J by 1 base, with 12 bases between the two germline ends. DNA for the CDR3: TGTGCCAGCAGCCACTCGTTTGGCAGGAACACTGAAGCTTTCTTT. Encoded protein: CASSHSFGRNTEAFF.

This clone was detected once. V is TRBV5-1 and J is TRBJ2-7, with D possibly TRBD2 on 6 matching bases. The ends were cut back, 3 bases at V and 4 bases at J, with 14 bases in the middle. Germline CDR1 is SGHRS and CDR2 is YFSETQ. The length of the CDR3 is 14 residues. The CDR3 DNA sequence: TGCGCCAGCAGCTCAGAACTAGCCGGATACGAGCAGTACTTC. Translated: CASSSELAGYEQYF. The entire variable domain, with the rest obtained from reference TRBV5-1 and TRBJ2-7, is as follows: KAGVTQTPRYLIKTRGQQVTLSCSPISGHRSVSWYQQTPGQGLQFLFEYFSETQRNKGNFPGRFSGRQFSNSRSEMNVSTLELGDSALYLCASSSELAGYEQYFGPGTRLTVT.